Below, one T cell receptor (beta chain) is given with its context. Its antigen is as yet unknown. PCR involved 60 Vbeta and 13 Jbeta primers. Profiling relied on immunoSEQ multiplex PCR, and the TCRdb table lists in-frame clones only, not all of them. The sample has fewer than 150,000 clones, roughly 72% seen once; the top ten hold 11%. The source of the sample is a study of cytomegalovirus exposure and HLA in healthy donors. Overall study findings and caveats: In a later analysis, a missense DCLRE1C variant was linked to TCR beta V- and J-gene trimming. Prior analysis indicated that the majority of TCR beta V segments exhibited productivity approximately 87% or approximately 30% of the time.

Germline V lookup: CDR1 MNHNS, CDR2 SASEGT. The CDR3 extends over 15 amino acids. With 2 bases removed from V and 0 bases from J, the gap between germline ends came to 8 bases. The specimen sequenced was PBMCs. The chain links TRBV6-1 to TRBJ1-5; D gene uncertain. This TCR was recovered from a woman aged 50 to 60 in good health and CMV-seropositive. CDR3 sequence: CASSETEYSNQPQHF. The CDR3 coding sequence is TGTGCCAGCAGTGAAACAGAGTATAGCAATCAGCCCCAGCATTTT.